The clone carrying this T cell receptor beta chain occurred many times. Its antigen remains unknown. This CDR3 is built from 12 residues. Trimming took 8 bases from V and 4 from J; bases not matched to a gene: 3. Germline loops: CDR1 ENHRY, CDR2 SYGVKD. The data originate from a study of T-cell reconstitution after alpha-beta-depleted transplantation in children. Points from the study as a whole: Several hundred rapidly expanded clones from non-depleted graft cells reportedly supplied alpha-beta T cells about two months post-transplant. A year had passed since transplant, and T-cell counts and diversity by then came mostly from newly produced T cells.

Unique molecular identifiers were used to barcode this TCRbeta library. MiXCR, applied by TCRdb to the PCR reads, yields one record per CDR3 protein. This table has more than 400,000 distinct CDR3 sequences, 9.5% to 12% appearing once. The clonotype originates from a female patient aged 2-10 years who had a stem cell transplant for aplastic anemia, so the T cells may come from the graft donor. This chain uses TRBV10-3 with TRBJ2-3; 7 bases match TRBD2. This specimen consisted of PBMCs, mostly from graft donor cells, obtained 180 days after TCRalphabeta/CD19-depleted stem cell transplant. In nucleotides, the CDR3 is TGTGCCATCGGGGGGGGTCCAGATACGCAGTATTTT. Amino acid sequence: CAIGGGPDTQYF.